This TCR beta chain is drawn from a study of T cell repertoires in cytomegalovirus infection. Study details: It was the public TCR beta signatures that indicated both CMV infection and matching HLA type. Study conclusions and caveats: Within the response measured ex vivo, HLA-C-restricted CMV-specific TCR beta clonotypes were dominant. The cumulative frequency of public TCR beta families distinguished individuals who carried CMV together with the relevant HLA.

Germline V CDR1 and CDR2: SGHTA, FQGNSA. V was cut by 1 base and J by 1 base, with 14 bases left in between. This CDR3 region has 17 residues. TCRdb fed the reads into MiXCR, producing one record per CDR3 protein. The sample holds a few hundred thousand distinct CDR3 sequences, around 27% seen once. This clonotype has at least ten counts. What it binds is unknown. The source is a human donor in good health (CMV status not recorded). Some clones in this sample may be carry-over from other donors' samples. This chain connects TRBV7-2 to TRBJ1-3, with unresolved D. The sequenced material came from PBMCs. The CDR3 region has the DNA TGTGCCAGCAGCTTAGTCACGGGGATCGGATCTGGAAACACCATATATTTT. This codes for CASSLVTGIGSGNTIYF.